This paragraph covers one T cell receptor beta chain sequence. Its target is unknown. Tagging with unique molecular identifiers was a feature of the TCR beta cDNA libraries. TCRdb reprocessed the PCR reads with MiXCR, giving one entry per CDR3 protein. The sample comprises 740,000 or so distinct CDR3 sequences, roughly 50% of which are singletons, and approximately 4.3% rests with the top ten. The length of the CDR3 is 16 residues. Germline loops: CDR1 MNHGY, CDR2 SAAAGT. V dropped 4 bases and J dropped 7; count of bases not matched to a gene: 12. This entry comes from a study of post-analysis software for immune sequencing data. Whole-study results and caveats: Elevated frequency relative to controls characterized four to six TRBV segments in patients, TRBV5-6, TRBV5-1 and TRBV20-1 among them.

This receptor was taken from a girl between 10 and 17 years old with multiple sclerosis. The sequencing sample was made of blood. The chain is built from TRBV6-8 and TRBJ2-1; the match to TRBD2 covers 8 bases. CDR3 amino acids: CASSSPCGRLLNEQFF. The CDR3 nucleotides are TGTGCCAGCAGTTCCCCTTGCGGGAGGTTATTAAATGAGCAGTTCTTC.